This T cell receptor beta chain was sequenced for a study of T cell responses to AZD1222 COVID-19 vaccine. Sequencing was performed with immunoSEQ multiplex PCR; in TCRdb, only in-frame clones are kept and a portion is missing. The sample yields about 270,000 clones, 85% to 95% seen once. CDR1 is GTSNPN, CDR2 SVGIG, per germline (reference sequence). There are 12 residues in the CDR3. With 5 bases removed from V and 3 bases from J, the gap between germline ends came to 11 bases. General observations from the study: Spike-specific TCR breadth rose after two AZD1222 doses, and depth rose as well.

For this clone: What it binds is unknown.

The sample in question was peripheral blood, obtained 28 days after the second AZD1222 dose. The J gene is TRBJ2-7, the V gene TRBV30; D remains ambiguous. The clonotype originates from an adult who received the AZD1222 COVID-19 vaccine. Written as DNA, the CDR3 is TGTGCCTGGCATAGGGCAGGCTACGAGCAGTACTTC. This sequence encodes CAWHRAGYEQYF.